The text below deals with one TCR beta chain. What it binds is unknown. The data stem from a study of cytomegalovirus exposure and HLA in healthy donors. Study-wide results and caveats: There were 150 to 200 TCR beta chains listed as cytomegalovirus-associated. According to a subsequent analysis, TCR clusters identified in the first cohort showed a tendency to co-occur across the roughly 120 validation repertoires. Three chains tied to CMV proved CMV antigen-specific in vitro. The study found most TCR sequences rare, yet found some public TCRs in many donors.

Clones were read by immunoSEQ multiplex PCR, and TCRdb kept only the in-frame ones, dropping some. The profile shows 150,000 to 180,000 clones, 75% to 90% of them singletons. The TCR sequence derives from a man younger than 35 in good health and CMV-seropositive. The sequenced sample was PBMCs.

In nucleotides, the CDR3 is TGTGCCATCAGGGATTCAGGGGGTTTGAACACTGAAGCTTTCTTT. Protein product: CAIRDSGGLNTEAFF. The chain links TRBV10-3 to TRBJ1-1; TRBD1 matches 7 bases. From germline, CDR1 is ENHRY and CDR2 SYGVKD. This CDR3 has 15 residues. Germline trimming cut 6 bases from V and 0 bases from J; bases unmatched to any gene: 7.